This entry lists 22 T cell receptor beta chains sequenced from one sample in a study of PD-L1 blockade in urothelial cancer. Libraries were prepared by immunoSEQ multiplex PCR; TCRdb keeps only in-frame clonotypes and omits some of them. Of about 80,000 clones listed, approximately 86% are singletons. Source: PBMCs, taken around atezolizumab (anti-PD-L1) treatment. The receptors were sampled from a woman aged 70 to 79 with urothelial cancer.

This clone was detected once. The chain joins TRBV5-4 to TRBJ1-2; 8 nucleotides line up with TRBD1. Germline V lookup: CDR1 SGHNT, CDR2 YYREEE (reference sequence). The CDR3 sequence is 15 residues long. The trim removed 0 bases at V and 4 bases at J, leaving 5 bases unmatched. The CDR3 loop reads CASSLDRGMGYGYTF. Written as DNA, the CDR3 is TGTGCCAGCAGCTTGGACAGGGGGATGGGCTATGGCTACACCTTC.

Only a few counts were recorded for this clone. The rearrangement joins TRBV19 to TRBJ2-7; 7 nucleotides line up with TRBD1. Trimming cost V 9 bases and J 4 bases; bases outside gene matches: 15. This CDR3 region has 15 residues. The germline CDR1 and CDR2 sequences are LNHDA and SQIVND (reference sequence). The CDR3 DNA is TGTGCCAGCCGCTATGGGCACAGGGGTTTGTACGAGCAGTACTTC. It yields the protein CASRYGHRGLYEQYF.

The CDR3 reads CASSAPGTVANEQFF. DNA of the CDR3: TGTGCCAGCAGCGCCCCCGGGACAGTAGCCAATGAGCAGTTCTTC. The rearrangement joins TRBV11-2 to TRBJ2-1, with 7 bases that match TRBD1. Trimming removed 5 bases from V and 6 bases from J; junction bases left unmatched: 10. The germline gives CDR1 SGHAT, CDR2 FQNNGV. This CDR3 has 15 amino acids.

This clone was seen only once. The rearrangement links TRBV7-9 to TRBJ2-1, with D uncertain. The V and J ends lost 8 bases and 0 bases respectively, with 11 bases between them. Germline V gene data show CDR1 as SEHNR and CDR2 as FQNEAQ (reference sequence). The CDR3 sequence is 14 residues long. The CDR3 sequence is CASSDSISYNEQFF. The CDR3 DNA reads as TGTGCCAGCTCAGACTCTATCTCCTACAATGAGCAGTTCTTC.

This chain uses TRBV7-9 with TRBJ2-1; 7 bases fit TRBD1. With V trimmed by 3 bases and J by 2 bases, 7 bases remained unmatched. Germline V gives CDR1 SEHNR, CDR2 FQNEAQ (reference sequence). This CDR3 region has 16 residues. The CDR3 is CASSFLGTAPYNEQFF. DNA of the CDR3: TGTGCCAGCAGCTTTCTTGGGACAGCACCCTACAATGAGCAGTTCTTC.

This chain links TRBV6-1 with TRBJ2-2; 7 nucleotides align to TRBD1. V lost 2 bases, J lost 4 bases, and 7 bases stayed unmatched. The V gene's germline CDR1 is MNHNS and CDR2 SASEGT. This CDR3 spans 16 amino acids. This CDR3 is CASSESRNRGTGELFF. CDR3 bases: TGTGCCAGCAGTGAATCACGGAACAGGGGCACCGGGGAGCTGTTTTTT.

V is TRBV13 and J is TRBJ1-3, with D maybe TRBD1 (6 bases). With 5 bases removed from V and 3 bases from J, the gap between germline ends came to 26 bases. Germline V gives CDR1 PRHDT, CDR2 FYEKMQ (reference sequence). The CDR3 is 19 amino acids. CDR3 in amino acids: CASSVRGLQGVVGGNTIYF. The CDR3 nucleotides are TGTGCCAGCAGCGTCCGCGGATTACAGGGTGTGGTTGGTGGAAACACCATATATTTT.

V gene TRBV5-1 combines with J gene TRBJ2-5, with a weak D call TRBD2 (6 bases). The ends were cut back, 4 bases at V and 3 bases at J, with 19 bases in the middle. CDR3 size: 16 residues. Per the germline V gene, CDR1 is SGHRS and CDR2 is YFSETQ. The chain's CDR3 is CASSPAPLAWEETQYF. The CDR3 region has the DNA TGCGCCAGCAGCCCGGCCCCCCTAGCGTGGGAAGAGACCCAGTACTTC.

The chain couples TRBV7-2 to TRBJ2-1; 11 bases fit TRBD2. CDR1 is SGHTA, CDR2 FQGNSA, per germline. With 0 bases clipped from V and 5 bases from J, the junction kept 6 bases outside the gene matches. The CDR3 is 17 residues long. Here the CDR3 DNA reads TGTGCCAGCAGCTTAGCTTATGCTAGCGGGGGGAACAATGAGCAGTTCTTC. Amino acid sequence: CASSLAYASGGNNEQFF.

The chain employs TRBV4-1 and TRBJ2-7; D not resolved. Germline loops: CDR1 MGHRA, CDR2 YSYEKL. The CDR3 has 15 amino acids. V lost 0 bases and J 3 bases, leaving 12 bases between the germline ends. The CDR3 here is CASSQDWATDYEQYF. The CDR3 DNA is TGCGCCAGCAGCCAAGATTGGGCTACAGACTACGAGCAGTACTTC.

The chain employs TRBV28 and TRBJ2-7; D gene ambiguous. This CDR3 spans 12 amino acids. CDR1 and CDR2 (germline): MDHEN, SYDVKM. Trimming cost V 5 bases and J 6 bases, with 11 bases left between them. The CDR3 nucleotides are TGTGCCAGCAGTCTAATGAGCTCCGAGCAGTACTTC. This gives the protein CASSLMSSEQYF.

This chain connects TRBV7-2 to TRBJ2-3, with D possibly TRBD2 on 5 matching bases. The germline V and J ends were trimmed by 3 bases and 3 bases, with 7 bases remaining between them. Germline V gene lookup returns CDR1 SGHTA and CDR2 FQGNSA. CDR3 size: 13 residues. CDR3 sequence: CASSFGETDTQYF. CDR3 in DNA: TGTGCCAGCAGCTTCGGGGAGACAGATACGCAGTATTTT. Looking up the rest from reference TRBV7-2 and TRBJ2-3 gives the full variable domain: GAGVSQSPSNKVTEKGKDVELRCDPISGHTALYWYRQSLGQGLEFLIYFQGNSAPDKSGLPSDRFSAERTGGSVSTLTIQRTQQEDSAVYLCASSFGETDTQYFGPGTRLTVL.

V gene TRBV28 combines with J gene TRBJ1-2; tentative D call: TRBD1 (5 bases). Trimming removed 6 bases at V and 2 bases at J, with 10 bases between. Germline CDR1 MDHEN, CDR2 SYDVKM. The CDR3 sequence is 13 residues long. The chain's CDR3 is CASSRRQNYGYTF. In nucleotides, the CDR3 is TGTGCCAGCAGCCGAAGACAGAACTATGGCTACACCTTC.

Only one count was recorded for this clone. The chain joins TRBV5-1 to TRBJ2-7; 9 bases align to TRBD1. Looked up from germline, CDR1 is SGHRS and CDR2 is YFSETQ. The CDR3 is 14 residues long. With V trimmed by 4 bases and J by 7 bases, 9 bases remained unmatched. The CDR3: CASSLQGASREQYF. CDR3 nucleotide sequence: TGCGCCAGCAGCCTACAGGGGGCGTCGAGGGAGCAGTACTTC.

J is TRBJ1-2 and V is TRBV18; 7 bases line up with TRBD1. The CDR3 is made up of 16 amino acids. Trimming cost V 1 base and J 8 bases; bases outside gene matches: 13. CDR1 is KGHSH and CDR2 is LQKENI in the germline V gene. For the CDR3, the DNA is TGTGCCAGCTCACCACGAAGCGGTACAGGGGAGTGGGGCTACACCTTC. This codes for CASSPRSGTGEWGYTF.

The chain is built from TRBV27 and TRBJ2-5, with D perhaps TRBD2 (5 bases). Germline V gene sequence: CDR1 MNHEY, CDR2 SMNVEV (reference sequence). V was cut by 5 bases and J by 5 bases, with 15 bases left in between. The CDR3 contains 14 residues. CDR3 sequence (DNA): TGTGCCAGCAGTCTGCTGGGAGTTTGGGAGACCCAGTACTTC. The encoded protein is CASSLLGVWETQYF.

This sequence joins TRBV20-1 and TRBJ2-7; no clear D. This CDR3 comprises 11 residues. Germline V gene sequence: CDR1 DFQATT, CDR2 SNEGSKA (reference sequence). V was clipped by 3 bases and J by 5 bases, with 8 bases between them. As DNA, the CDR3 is TGCAGTGCTAGTCTCCTCCACGAGCAGTACTTC. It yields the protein CSASLLHEQYF.

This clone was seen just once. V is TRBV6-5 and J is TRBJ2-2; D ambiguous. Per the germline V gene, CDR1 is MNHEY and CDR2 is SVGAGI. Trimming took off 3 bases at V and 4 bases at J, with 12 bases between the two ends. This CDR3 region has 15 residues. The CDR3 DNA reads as TGTGCCAGCAGTTATATGGCCCAGGCCACCGGGGAGCTGTTTTTT. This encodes CASSYMAQATGELFF.

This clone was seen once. The CDR3 protein is CASSATPRTGEQTEAFF. CDR3 coding DNA: TGTGCCAGCAGCGCCACCCCACGGACTGGGGAACAGACTGAAGCTTTCTTT. The chain carries TRBV5-4 and TRBJ1-1; D ambiguous. V gave up 4 bases and J gave up 5 bases, with 24 bases separating them. The CDR3 runs 17 residues. Germline V gene lookup returns CDR1 SGHNT and CDR2 YYREEE (reference sequence).

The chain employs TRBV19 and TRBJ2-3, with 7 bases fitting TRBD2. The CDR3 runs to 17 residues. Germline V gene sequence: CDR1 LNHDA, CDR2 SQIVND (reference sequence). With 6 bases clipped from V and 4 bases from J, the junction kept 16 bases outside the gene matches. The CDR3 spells CASSKLRGGSWPDTQYF. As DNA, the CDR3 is TGTGCCAGTAGCAAACTACGCGGCGGGAGTTGGCCAGATACGCAGTATTTT.

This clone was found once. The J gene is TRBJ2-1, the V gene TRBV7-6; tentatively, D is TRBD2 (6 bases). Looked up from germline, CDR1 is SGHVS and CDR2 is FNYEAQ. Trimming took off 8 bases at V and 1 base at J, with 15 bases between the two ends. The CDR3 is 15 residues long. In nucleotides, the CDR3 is TGTGCCAGCTCACTTGAACTAGCTTCCTACAATGAGCAGTTCTTC. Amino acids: CASSLELASYNEQFF.

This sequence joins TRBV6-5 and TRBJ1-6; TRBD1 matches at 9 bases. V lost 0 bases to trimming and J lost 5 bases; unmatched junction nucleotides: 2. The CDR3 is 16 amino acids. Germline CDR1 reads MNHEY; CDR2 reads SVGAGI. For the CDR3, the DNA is TGTGCCAGCAGTTACTCGTGGACAGGGGATAATTCACCCCTCCACTTT. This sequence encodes CASSYSWTGDNSPLHF.